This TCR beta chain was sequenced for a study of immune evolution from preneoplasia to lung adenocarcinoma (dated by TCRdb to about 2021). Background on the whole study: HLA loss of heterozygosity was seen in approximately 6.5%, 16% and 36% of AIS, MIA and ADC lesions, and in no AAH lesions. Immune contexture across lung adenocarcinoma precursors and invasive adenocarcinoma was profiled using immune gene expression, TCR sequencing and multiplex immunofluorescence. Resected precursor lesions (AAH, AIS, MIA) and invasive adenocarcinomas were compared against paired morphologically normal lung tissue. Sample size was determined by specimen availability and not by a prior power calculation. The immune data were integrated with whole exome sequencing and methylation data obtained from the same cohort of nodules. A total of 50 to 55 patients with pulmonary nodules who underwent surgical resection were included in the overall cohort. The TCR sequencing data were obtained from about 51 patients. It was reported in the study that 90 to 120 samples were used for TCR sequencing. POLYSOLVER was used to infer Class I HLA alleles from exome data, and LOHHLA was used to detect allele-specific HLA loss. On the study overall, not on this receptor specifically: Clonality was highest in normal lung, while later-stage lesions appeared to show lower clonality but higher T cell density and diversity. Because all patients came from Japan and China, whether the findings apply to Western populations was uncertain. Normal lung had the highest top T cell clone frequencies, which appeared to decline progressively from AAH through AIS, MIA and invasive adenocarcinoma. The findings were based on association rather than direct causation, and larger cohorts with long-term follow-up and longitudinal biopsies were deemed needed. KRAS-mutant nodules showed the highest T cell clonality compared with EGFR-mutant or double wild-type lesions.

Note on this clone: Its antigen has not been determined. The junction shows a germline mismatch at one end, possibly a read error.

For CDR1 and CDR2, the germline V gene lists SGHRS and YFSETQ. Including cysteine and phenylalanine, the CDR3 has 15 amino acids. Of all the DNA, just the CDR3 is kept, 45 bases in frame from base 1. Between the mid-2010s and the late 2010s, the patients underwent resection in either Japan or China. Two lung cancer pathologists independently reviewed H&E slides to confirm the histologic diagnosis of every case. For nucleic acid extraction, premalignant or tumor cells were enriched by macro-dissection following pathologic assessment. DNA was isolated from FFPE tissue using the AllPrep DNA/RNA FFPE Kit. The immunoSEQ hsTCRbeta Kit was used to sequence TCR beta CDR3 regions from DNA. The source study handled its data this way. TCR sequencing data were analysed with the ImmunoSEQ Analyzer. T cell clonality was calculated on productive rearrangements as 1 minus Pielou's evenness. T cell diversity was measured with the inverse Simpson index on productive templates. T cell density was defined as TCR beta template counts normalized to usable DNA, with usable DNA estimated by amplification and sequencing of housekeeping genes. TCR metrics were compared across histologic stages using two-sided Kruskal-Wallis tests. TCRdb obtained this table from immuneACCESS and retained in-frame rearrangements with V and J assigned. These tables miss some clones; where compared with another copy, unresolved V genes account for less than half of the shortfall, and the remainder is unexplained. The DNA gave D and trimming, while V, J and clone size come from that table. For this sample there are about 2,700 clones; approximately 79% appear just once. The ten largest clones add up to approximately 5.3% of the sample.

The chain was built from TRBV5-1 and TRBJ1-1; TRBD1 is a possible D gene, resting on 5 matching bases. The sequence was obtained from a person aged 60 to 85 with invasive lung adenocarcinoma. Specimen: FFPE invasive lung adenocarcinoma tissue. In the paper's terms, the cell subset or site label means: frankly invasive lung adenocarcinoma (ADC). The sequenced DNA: TGCTCCAGCAGCCCCCAGGTTGGGGCGAACACTGAAGCTTTCTTT. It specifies CSSSPQVGANTEAFF.